This TCR beta chain was recovered during a study of identical twins. Whole-study results and caveats: Sharing of beta out-of-frame sequences by twins showed a weaker excess. Out-of-frame alpha sequences common to twins exhibited a surplus of low generation probability.

With regard to this clonotype: What it binds is not known.

Germline lookup yields CDR1 MNHNS and CDR2 SASEGT. V was cut by 4 bases and J by 0 bases, with 10 bases left in between. The CDR3 is 15 residues long. Healthy Caucasians, and only they, were the donors. Template switching added a universal primer binding site, and final cDNA carried unique molecular identifiers. Via MiXCR, TCRdb re-called the 5' RACE reads, giving one row per CDR3 protein. The sample has 200,000 to 300,000 distinct CDR3 sequences; roughly a tenth are singletons. This clonotype was obtained from a middle-aged man in good health. Material for sequencing was memory T cells sorted from blood. The chain couples TRBV6-1 to TRBJ1-5; D possibly corresponds to TRBD1 (5 bases). In nucleotides, the CDR3 is TGTGCCAGCAGTGTAACAGGTTATAGCAATCAGCCCCAGCATTTT. Its translation: CASSVTGYSNQPQHF.